This T cell receptor (beta chain) was profiled in a study of cytomegalovirus exposure and HLA in healthy donors. Study findings and constraints: A later analysis linked a missense DCLRE1C variant to TCR beta V- and J-gene trimming. Several of the most significant clusters appeared, in a later analysis, to be linked to common viral pathogens.

Deletions cut 0 bases from V and 9 bases from J, with 12 bases between. Germline lookup yields CDR1 MNHEY and CDR2 SVGAGI. This CDR3 is 13 amino acids long. Amplification used 60 Vbeta primers and 13 Jbeta primers. Measured with immunoSEQ multiplex PCR; TCRdb has only the in-frame clones, and not every one. The sample has about 76,000 clones, approximately 70% seen once. As concerns this clone: Its antigen is undetermined.

Sample: PBMCs. This clonotype originated in a man aged 55 to 70 in good health and CMV-seropositive. The chain carries TRBV6-5 and TRBJ2-7; TRBD2 is a possible D gene (6 bases). CDR3 loop: CASSYSPGVGQYF. The CDR3 nucleotides read TGTGCCAGCAGTTACTCGCCGGGGGTAGGGCAGTACTTC.